These T cell receptor beta chains were read from a single sample in a study of blood T cell repertoires in COVID-19. Sequencing used immunoSEQ multiplex PCR; TCRdb keeps in-frame clones, though not all of them. The sample lists under 150,000 clones, about 79% occurring once. The sample was peripheral blood. The receptors originated from a woman at least 80 years old with active or convalescent COVID-19. The CDR3 runs from the conserved cysteine through the conserved F or W. Fields, in order: J gene, V gene, CDR3 protein.

>TRBJ2-2|TRBV12-3/TRBV12-4
CASSLKPYGELFF
>TRBJ1-2|TRBV28
CASAAGLNGYTF
>TRBJ2-7|TRBV7-2
CASSFLRVTYEQYF
>TRBJ1-1|TRBV19
CASNNRGGGTEAFF
>TRBJ1-2|TRBV5-1
CASSLGIGQFTNYGYTF
>TRBJ2-2|TRBV7-8
CASSQDRARELFF
>TRBJ1-2|TRBV19
CASSPQGASYGYTF
>TRBJ1-3|TRBV5-8
CASSRDRASGNTIYF
>TRBJ1-2|TRBV7-9
CASSLDREGLRYTF
>TRBJ1-2|TRBV19
CASSERQGFHGYTF